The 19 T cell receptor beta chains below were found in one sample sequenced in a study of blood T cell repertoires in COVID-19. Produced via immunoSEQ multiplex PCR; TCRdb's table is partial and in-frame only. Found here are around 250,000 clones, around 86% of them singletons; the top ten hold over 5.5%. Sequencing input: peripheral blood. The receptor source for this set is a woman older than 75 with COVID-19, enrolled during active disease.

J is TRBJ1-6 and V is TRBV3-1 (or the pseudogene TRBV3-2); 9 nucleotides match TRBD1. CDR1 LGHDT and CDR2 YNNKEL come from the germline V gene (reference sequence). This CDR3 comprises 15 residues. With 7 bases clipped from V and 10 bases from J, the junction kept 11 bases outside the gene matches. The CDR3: CASTLGTGQGSPLHF. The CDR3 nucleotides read TGTGCCAGCACCTTAGGGACAGGGCAGGGGTCACCCCTCCACTTT.

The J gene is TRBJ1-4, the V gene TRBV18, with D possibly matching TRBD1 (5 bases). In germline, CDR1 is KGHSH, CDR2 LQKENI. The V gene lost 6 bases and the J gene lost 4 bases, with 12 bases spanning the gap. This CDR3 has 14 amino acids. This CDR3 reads CASSRQNYNEKLFF. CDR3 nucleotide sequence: TGTGCCAGCTCTCGACAGAACTATAATGAAAAACTGTTTTTT.

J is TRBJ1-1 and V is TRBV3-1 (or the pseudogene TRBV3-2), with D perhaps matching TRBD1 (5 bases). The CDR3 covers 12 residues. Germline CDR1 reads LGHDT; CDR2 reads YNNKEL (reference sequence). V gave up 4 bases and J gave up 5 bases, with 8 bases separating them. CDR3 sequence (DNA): TGTGCCAGCAGCCGCGACAGTACTGAAGCTTTCTTT. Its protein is CASSRDSTEAFF.

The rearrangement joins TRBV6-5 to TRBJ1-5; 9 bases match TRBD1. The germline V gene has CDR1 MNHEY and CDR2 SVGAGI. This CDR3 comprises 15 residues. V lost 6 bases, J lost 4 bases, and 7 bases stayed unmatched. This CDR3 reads CASSRTDRGNQPQHF. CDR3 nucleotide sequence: TGTGCCAGCAGCCGCACGGACAGGGGTAATCAGCCCCAGCATTTT.

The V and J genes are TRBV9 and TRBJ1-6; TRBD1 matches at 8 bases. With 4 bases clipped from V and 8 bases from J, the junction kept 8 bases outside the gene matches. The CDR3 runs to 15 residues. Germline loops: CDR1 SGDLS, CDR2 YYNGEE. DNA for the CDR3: TGTGCCAGCAGCACTTGGACAGGGCCTGATTCACCCCTCCACTTT. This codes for CASSTWTGPDSPLHF.

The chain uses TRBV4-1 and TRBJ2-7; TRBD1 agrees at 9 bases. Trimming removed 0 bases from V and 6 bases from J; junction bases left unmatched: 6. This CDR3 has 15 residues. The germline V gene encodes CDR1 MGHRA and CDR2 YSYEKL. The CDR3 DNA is TGCGCCAGCAGCCAAGAGGGGACAGGGCAGGGCGAGCAGTACTTC. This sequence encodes CASSQEGTGQGEQYF.

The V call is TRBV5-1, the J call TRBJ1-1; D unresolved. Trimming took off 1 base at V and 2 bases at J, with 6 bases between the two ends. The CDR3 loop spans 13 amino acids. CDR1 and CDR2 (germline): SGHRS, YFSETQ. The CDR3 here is CASSLSTNTEAFF. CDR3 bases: TGCGCCAGCAGCTTGTCGACTAACACTGAAGCTTTCTTT. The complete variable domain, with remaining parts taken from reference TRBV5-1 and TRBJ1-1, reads KAGVTQTPRYLIKTRGQQVTLSCSPISGHRSVSWYQQTPGQGLQFLFEYFSETQRNKGNFPGRFSGRQFSNSRSEMNVSTLELGDSALYLCASSLSTNTEAFFGQGTRLTVV.

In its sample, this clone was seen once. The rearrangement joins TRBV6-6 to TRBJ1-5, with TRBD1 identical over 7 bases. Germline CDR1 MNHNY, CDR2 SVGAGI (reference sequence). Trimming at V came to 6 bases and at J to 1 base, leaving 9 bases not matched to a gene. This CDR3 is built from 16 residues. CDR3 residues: CASSLTGIGSNQPQHF. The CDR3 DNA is TGTGCCAGCAGCCTGACAGGGATTGGGAGCAATCAGCCCCAGCATTTT.

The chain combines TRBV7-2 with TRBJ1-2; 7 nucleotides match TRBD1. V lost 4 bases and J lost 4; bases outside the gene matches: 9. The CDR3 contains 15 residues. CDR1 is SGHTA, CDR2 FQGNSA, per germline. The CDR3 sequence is CASSSPDRDGYGYTF. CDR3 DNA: TGTGCCAGCAGCTCCCCAGACAGGGACGGCTATGGCTACACCTTC.

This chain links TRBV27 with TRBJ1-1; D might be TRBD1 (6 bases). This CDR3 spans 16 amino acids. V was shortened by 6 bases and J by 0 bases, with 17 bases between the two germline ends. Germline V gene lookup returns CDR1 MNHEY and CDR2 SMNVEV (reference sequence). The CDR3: CASSRTQGVMNTEAFF. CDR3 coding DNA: TGTGCCAGCAGCCGGACACAGGGCGTCATGAACACTGAAGCTTTCTTT.

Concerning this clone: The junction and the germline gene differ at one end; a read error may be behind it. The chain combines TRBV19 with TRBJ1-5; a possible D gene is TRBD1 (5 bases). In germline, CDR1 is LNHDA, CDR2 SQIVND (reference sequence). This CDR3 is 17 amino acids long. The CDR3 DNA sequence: TGTGCCAGTAGTTTAGATGACAGAGCGTATAGCAATCAGCCCCAGCATTTT. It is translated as CASSLDDRAYSNQPQHF.

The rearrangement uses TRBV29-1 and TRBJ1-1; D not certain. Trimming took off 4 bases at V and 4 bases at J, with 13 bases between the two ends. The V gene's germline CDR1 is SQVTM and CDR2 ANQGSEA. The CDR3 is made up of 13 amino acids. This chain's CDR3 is CSVVESRGTEAFF. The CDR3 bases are TGCAGCGTTGTTGAGAGTCGGGGCACTGAAGCTTTCTTT.

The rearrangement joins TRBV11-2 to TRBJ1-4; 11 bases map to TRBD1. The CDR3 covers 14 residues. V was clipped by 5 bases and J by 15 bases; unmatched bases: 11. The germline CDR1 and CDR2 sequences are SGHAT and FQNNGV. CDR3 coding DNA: TGTGCCAGCAGCCGGGACAGGGGGTCGGAGGTGATGTTTTTT. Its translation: CASSRDRGSEVMFF.

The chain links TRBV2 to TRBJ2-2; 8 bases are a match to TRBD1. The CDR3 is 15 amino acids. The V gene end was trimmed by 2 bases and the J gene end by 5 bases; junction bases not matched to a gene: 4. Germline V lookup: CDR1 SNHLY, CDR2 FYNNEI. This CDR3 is CASSENRGATGELFF. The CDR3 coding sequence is TGTGCCAGCAGTGAAAACAGGGGGGCTACCGGGGAGCTGTTTTTT.

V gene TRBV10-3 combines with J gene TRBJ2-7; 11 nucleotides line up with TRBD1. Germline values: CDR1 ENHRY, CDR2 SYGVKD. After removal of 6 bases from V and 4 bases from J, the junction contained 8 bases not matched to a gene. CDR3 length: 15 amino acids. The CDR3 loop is CAIRKGQGESYEQYF. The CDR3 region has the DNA TGTGCCATCAGGAAGGGACAGGGGGAATCTTACGAGCAGTACTTC.

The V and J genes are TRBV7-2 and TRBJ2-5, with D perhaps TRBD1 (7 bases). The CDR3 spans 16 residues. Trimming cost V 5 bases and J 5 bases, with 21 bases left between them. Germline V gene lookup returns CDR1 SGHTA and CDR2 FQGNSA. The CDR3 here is CASSLVGTAGWETQYF. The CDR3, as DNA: TGTGCCAGCAGCCTAGTCGGGACAGCGGGCTGGGAGACCCAGTACTTC.

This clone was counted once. CDR3 amino acids: CASNGGRTYEQYV. The CDR3 bases are TGTGCGAGCAACGGGGGGCGCACCTACGAGCAGTACGTC. The chain combines TRBV28 with TRBJ2-7; D is possibly TRBD2 (7 bases). Germline V lookup: CDR1 MDHEN, CDR2 SYDVKM. This CDR3 region has 13 residues.

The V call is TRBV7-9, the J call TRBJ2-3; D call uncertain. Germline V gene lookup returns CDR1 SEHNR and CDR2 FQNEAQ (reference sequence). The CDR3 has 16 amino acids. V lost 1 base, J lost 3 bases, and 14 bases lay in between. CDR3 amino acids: CASSLVRWRSTDTQYF. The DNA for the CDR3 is TGTGCCAGCAGCTTAGTTCGGTGGCGGAGTACAGATACGCAGTATTTT.

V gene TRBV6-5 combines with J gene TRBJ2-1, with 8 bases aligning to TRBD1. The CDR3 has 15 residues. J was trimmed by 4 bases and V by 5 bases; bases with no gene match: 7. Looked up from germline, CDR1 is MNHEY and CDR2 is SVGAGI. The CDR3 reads CASSSQGANYNEQFF. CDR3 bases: TGTGCCAGCAGTAGTCAGGGGGCGAATTACAATGAGCAGTTCTTC.